This is a list of T cell receptor beta chains from one sample in a study of T-cell reconstitution after alpha-beta-depleted transplantation in children. TCRdb reanalysed the PCR reads using MiXCR and keeps one entry per CDR3 protein. The table has around 200,000 distinct CDR3 sequences, roughly 6.8% seen once. This sample comprised PBMCs from the stem cell graft donor, obtained from the stem cell graft. These receptor sequences come from a human donor who donated a stem cell graft to a child with Wiskott-Aldrich syndrome. Both conserved end residues are part of each CDR3. D genes are given only for firm matches. Expanded clones get a size class; other rows say once, few or many, or leave the size out.

d_call: .; clone_size: few; j_call: TRBJ1-4; v_call: TRBV5-1; cdr3_aa: CASSSGTNEKLFF; cdr3_nt: TGCGCCAGCAGCTCCGGGACAAATGAAAAACTGTTTTTT
d_call: .; clone_size: many; j_call: TRBJ2-1; v_call: TRBV20-1; cdr3_aa: CSARTPEGRSYNEQFF; cdr3_nt: TGCAGTGCTAGGACACCGGAGGGTCGCTCCTACAATGAGCAGTTCTTC
d_call: .; clone_size: many; j_call: TRBJ1-1; v_call: TRBV5-1; cdr3_aa: CASSLESRNTEAFF; cdr3_nt: TGCGCCAGCAGCTTAGAGTCTAGGAACACTGAAGCTTTCTTT
d_call: .; clone_size: .; j_call: TRBJ2-1; v_call: TRBV29-1; cdr3_aa: CSVERSGGNEQFF; cdr3_nt: TGCAGCGTTGAACGTTCAGGCGGTAATGAGCAGTTCTTC
d_call: .; clone_size: many; j_call: TRBJ2-2; v_call: TRBV11-2; cdr3_aa: CASSLFRTVTGELFF; cdr3_nt: TGTGCCAGCAGCTTGTTTCGGACAGTTACCGGGGAGCTGTTTTTT
d_call: .; clone_size: many; j_call: TRBJ1-5; v_call: TRBV7-2; cdr3_aa: CASSPRRGEQPQHF; cdr3_nt: TGTGCCAGCAGCCCGCGCAGGGGAGAACAGCCCCAGCATTTT
d_call: .; clone_size: many; j_call: TRBJ1-2; v_call: TRBV29-1; cdr3_aa: CSVALGDSYGYTF; cdr3_nt: TGCAGCGTTGCCCTTGGAGACAGCTATGGCTACACCTTC
d_call: .; clone_size: .; j_call: TRBJ1-1; v_call: TRBV5-1; cdr3_aa: CASSLTGPDEAFF; cdr3_nt: TGCGCCAGCAGCTTGACCGGGCCAGATGAAGCTTTCTTT
d_call: .; clone_size: many; j_call: TRBJ2-2; v_call: TRBV7-9; cdr3_aa: CASSLTSRNTGELFF; cdr3_nt: TGTGCCAGCAGCTTGACGAGTCGGAACACCGGGGAGCTGTTTTTT
d_call: TRBD1; clone_size: many; j_call: TRBJ2-7; v_call: TRBV5-1; cdr3_aa: CASSQNRDRGYEQYF; cdr3_nt: TGCGCCAGCAGCCAGAACCGGGACAGGGGCTACGAGCAGTACTTC